One and the same sample provided the 32 T cell receptor beta chains below, sequenced in a study of cytomegalovirus exposure and HLA in healthy donors (dated by TCRdb to 2015 to 2018). Libraries came from the immunoSEQ multiplex PCR assay. A mixture of 60 forward primers for TCR Vbeta segments and 13 reverse primers for TCR Jbeta segments was used in the multiplex PCR. TCRdb retrieved this table from immuneACCESS and kept in-frame rearrangements only. Not all clones are present; in checked studies, unresolved V genes account for under half, and no reason is known for the remainder. The sample yields 100,000 to 130,000 clones; less than 80% were counted once. Clones ranked in the top ten supply roughly 7.8% of the sample. Sequences were obtained from PBMCs. The receptors shown here come from a man younger than 40 in good health and CMV-seronegative.

The CDR3 nucleotides are TGCGCCAGCAGCTCCCCCCGGGACACGCTGAACACCGGGGAGCTGTTTTTT. Encoded protein: CASSSPRDTLNTGELFF. The chain recombines TRBV5-1 with TRBJ2-2; D possibly corresponds to TRBD1 (6 bases). The V gene's germline CDR1 is SGHRS and CDR2 YFSETQ. V lost 3 bases, J lost 1 base, and 16 bases lay in between. The CDR3 has 17 residues.

The CDR3 sequence is CASRKTGSTGELFF. The CDR3 nucleotides are TGTGCCAGCAGGAAGACAGGCAGCACCGGGGAGCTGTTTTTT. The rearrangement uses TRBV2 and TRBJ2-2, with a weak D call TRBD1 (6 bases). This CDR3 has 14 amino acids. Germline-derived CDR1 and CDR2 are SNHLY and FYNNEI. V lost 6 bases to trimming and J lost 4 bases, with 12 bases between them.

DNA of the CDR3: TGCGCCACCTCCGAGGCCGGGACAAAGCCAGATACGCAGTATTTT. This gives the protein CATSEAGTKPDTQYF. The chain is built from TRBV5-1 and TRBJ2-3; a weak D match, TRBD1 (6 bases). V shed 9 bases and J shed 4 bases, with 21 bases lying between them. Germline lookup yields CDR1 SGHRS and CDR2 YFSETQ. The CDR3 has 15 residues. Based on the CDR3 plus reference TRBV5-1 and TRBJ2-3, the full variable domain is KAGVTQTPRYLIKTRGQQVTLSCSPISGHRSVSWYQQTPGQGLQFLFEYFSETQRNKGNFPGRFSGRQFSNSRSEMNVSTLELGDSALYLCATSEAGTKPDTQYFGPGTRLTVL.

V usage is TRBV14 and J usage is TRBJ1-4, with D perhaps TRBD1 (5 bases). Germline lookup yields CDR1 SGHDN and CDR2 FVKESK. This CDR3 spans 13 amino acids. Trimming took off 6 bases at V and 7 bases at J, with 12 bases between the two ends. The CDR3 DNA sequence: TGTGCCAGCAGTCAGGGTTCTCGTGAAAAACTGTTTTTT. Residues: CASSQGSREKLFF.

The rearrangement links TRBV9 to TRBJ2-5; 7 nucleotides agree with TRBD1. Germline V CDR1 and CDR2: SGDLS, YYNGEE. CDR3 length: 15 residues. Trimming at V came to 3 bases and at J to 2 bases, leaving 7 bases not matched to a gene. CDR3 loop: CASSERGQIQETQYF. For the CDR3, the DNA is TGTGCCAGCAGCGAGAGGGGACAGATTCAAGAGACCCAGTACTTC. The full variable domain, in which reference TRBV9 and TRBJ2-5 provide the parts outside the CDR3, is DSGVTQTPKHLITATGQRVTLRCSPRSGDLSVYWYQQSLDQGLQFLIQYYNGEERAKGNILERFSAQQFPDLHSELNLSSLELGDSALYFCASSERGQIQETQYFGPGTRLLVL.

The rearrangement joins TRBV7-8 to TRBJ1-2; TRBD1 aligns across 9 bases. Trimming took 5 bases from V and 4 from J; bases not matched to a gene: 11. Germline V lookup: CDR1 SGHVS, CDR2 FQNEAQ. CDR3 size: 16 residues. CDR3 DNA sequence: TGTGCCAGCAGCCCCTTAAGATCGACAGGGGGCTATGGCTACACCTTC. Encoded protein: CASSPLRSTGGYGYTF.

The V and J genes are TRBV13 and TRBJ2-1; D is unclear. V lost 2 bases and J 6 bases, leaving 11 bases between the germline ends. This CDR3 has 14 amino acids. CDR1 and CDR2 (germline): PRHDT, FYEKMQ (reference sequence). The DNA for the CDR3 is TGTGCCAGCAGCTTACGCCGTTCGGTCAATGAGCAGTTCTTC. This translates into CASSLRRSVNEQFF.

The chain carries TRBV9 and TRBJ1-3; D might be TRBD1 (6 bases). CDR1 is SGDLS, CDR2 YYNGEE, per germline. CDR3 length equals 14 residues. The V end was cut by 4 bases, the J end by 6 bases, with 14 bases between. The CDR3, as DNA: TGTGCCAGCAGCCGGGGGGGGGCTGAAAACACCATATATTTT. It codes for CASSRGGAENTIYF.

The chain uses TRBV18 and TRBJ2-5; 7 bases are shared with TRBD1. This CDR3 spans 13 amino acids. CDR1 KGHSH and CDR2 LQKENI come from the germline V gene. V was clipped by 5 bases and J by 9 bases; unmatched bases: 9. As DNA, the CDR3 is TGTGCCAGCTCAGAGGGACAGCAACAGGCCCAGTACTTC. Translation gives CASSEGQQQAQYF.

This clone was seen a single time. This sequence joins TRBV2 and TRBJ1-3; 9 bases fit TRBD1. This CDR3 region has 15 residues. Unmatched junction bases numbered 10, after V lost 8 bases and J lost 5 bases. Per germline, CDR1 SNHLY and CDR2 FYNNEI. CDR3 in amino acids: CASQPGTGNRNTIYF. The CDR3 nucleotides read TGTGCCAGCCAGCCCGGGACAGGGAACCGAAACACCATATATTTT.

Regarding this clone: Compared with germline, one end of the junction differs, possibly owing to a read error. The rearrangement links TRBV30 to TRBJ1-5; D possibly corresponds to TRBD1 (6 bases). Germline V lookup: CDR1 GTSNPN, CDR2 SVGIG (reference sequence). The CDR3 consists of 13 residues. CDR3 region: CAWSTGPNQLQHF. For the CDR3, the DNA is TGTGCCTGGAGTACAGGGCCTAATCAGCTCCAGCATTTT.

This chain uses TRBV5-4 with TRBJ1-4, with D maybe TRBD1 (5 bases). CDR1 and CDR2 (germline): SGHNT, YYREEE (reference sequence). The CDR3 spans 16 residues. The ends were cut back, 3 bases at V and 3 bases at J, with 15 bases in the middle. The CDR3 loop reads CASSSGLPSANEKLFF. CDR3 bases: TGTGCCAGCAGCTCGGGACTCCCCTCGGCTAATGAAAAACTGTTTTTT.

This rearrangement joins TRBV19 to TRBJ1-2, with no clear D. The CDR3 contains 14 residues. The germline V gene encodes CDR1 LNHDA and CDR2 SQIVND (reference sequence). The V end was cut by 3 bases, the J end by 3 bases, with 11 bases between. CDR3 residues: CASSIGNRYYGYTF. CDR3 coding DNA: TGTGCCAGTAGTATCGGAAACAGATACTATGGCTACACCTTC.

This chain joins TRBV6-1 and TRBJ2-5; 11 bases match TRBD2. The V gene's germline CDR1 is MNHNS and CDR2 SASEGT. This CDR3 spans 15 amino acids. V dropped 7 bases and J dropped 4; count of bases not matched to a gene: 8. The CDR3: CASTSGGYPRETQYF. In DNA, the CDR3 is TGTGCCAGCACTAGCGGGGGGTATCCTAGAGAGACCCAGTACTTC.

Only one count was recorded for this clone. V and J are TRBV7-7 and TRBJ2-2; 9 nucleotides match TRBD1. V was pared by 5 bases and J by 6 bases, with 4 bases of the junction left unmatched. The CDR3 runs to 14 residues. Looked up from germline, CDR1 is SSHAT and CDR2 is FNYEAQ (reference sequence). CDR3 sequence: CASSVGQGSGELFF. DNA of the CDR3: TGTGCCAGCAGCGTCGGACAGGGGTCCGGGGAGCTGTTTTTT.

The V gene is TRBV7-9, the J gene TRBJ2-5; 7 positions match TRBD1. The CDR3 has 15 residues. Unmatched junction bases numbered 11, after V lost 4 bases and J lost 6 bases. Germline V gene lookup returns CDR1 SEHNR and CDR2 FQNEAQ (reference sequence). CDR3 nucleotide sequence: TGTGCCAGCAGCTCCCCCGGGACAGTTATCAAGACCCAGTACTTC. Translation: CASSSPGTVIKTQYF. Combining the CDR3 with reference TRBV7-9 and TRBJ2-5 gives the whole variable domain DTGVSQNPRHKITKRGQNVTFRCDPISEHNRLYWYRQTLGQGPEFLTYFQNEAQLEKSRLLSDRFSAERPKGSFSTLEIQRTEQGDSAMYLCASSSPGTVIKTQYFGPGTRLLVL.

This clone was picked up a small number of times. This chain links TRBV2 with TRBJ2-7; 7 bases are shared with TRBD1. V shed 3 bases and J 2 bases; nucleotides not matched to a gene: 4. The CDR3 spans 14 residues. Germline V gene data show CDR1 as SNHLY and CDR2 as FYNNEI. Written as DNA, the CDR3 is TGTGCCAGCAGTGACAGGGGGAACACCTACGAGCAGTACTTC. Its translation: CASSDRGNTYEQYF.

Comments on this clone: Other nucleotide sequences from this sample produce the same CDR3. The chain joins TRBV2 to TRBJ1-6; tentative D call: TRBD1 (5 bases). Between the trimmed V and J ends, which lost 2 bases and 3 bases, there was a span of 5 bases. CDR1 SNHLY and CDR2 FYNNEI come from the germline V gene. The CDR3 covers 14 residues. CDR3 bases: TGTGCCAGCAGTGAACAGGGCTATAATTCACCCCTCCACTTT. Translating gives CASSEQGYNSPLHF.

V gene TRBV7-7 combines with J gene TRBJ2-7, with 12 bases lining up with TRBD2. CDR1 is SSHAT, CDR2 FNYEAQ, per germline (reference sequence). CDR3 length equals 17 residues. The V gene end was trimmed by 5 bases and the J gene end by 7 bases; junction bases not matched to a gene: 15. The CDR3 DNA follows: TGTGCCAGCAGCCCGCGCCCTCCGACTAGCGGGGGTGCTGAGCAGTACTTC. Protein sequence: CASSPRPPTSGGAEQYF.

This clone occurred a few times. The chain employs TRBV19 and TRBJ1-5; 9 bases agree with TRBD1. This CDR3 has 16 residues. CDR1 LNHDA and CDR2 SQIVND come from the germline V gene (reference sequence). V was pared by 6 bases and J by 6 bases, with 12 bases of the junction left unmatched. For the CDR3, the DNA is TGTGCCAGTAGAACCTCGACAGGGGGAAGAAGTCAGCCCCAGCATTTT. This encodes CASRTSTGGRSQPQHF.

The chain is built from TRBV7-9 and TRBJ2-7, with D tentatively TRBD2 (6 bases). Germline V gene sequence: CDR1 SEHNR, CDR2 FQNEAQ (reference sequence). Trimming took 4 bases from V and 1 from J, leaving 14 bases between them. This CDR3 contains 15 residues. Here the CDR3 reads CASSSPGLTSYEQYF. The CDR3 DNA follows: TGTGCCAGCAGCTCCCCGGGACTGACATCCTACGAGCAGTACTTC.

This clone was observed once. J is TRBJ1-3 and V is TRBV5-6; the D gene is possibly TRBD1 (6 bases). The CDR3 extends over 14 amino acids. The V end lost 2 bases, the J end lost 4 bases, and 10 bases lay between the germline ends. CDR1 is SGHDT, CDR2 YYEEEE, per germline. CDR3 nucleotide sequence: TGTGCCAGCAGCTTCAGGACAGTGGGAAACACCATATATTTT. Translating it yields CASSFRTVGNTIYF.

The chain joins TRBV6-4 to TRBJ2-1; 7 nucleotides align to TRBD1. The germline gives CDR1 MRHNA, CDR2 SNTAGT. The CDR3 extends over 15 amino acids. V dropped 2 bases and J dropped 4; count of bases not matched to a gene: 5. CDR3 in amino acids: CASSDEGARYNEQFF. For the CDR3, the DNA is TGTGCCAGCAGTGACGAGGGGGCGCGATACAATGAGCAGTTCTTC.

This chain uses TRBV5-1 with TRBJ1-5; D possibly corresponds to TRBD1 (5 bases). V lost 0 bases to trimming and J lost 4 bases, with 8 bases between them. Germline CDR1 SGHRS, CDR2 YFSETQ. The CDR3 loop spans 14 amino acids. The CDR3 DNA reads as TGCGCCAGCAGCTTGGCCGGGGGAAATCAGCCCCAGCATTTT. Translating it yields CASSLAGGNQPQHF.

The rearrangement links TRBV6-1 to TRBJ2-1; 7 bases match TRBD1. Germline CDR1 is MNHNS and CDR2 is SASEGT. CDR3 length: 15 residues. The junction had 4 bases not matched to a gene; V was cut back by 3 bases and J by 2 bases. The CDR3 spells CASSEGTVAYNEQFF. The CDR3 DNA follows: TGTGCCAGCAGTGAGGGGACAGTGGCCTACAATGAGCAGTTCTTC.

The table lists this clone with a few counts. The CDR3 DNA follows: TGCAGCGTTACGTGGGACAGGGGACCCTACAATGAGCAGTTCTTC. This encodes CSVTWDRGPYNEQFF. The chain has TRBV29-1 and TRBJ2-1; 10 bases align to TRBD1. Trimming removed 5 bases from V and 2 bases from J; junction bases left unmatched: 6. The CDR3 spans 15 residues. Germline CDR1 and CDR2: SQVTM and ANQGSEA.

The chain joins TRBV13 to TRBJ2-7; TRBD1 matches at 10 bases. This CDR3 comprises 15 residues. V was pared by 3 bases and J by 6 bases, with 8 bases of the junction left unmatched. Germline V gene lookup returns CDR1 PRHDT and CDR2 FYEKMQ (reference sequence). CDR3 DNA sequence: TGTGCCAGCAGCTTTGGGGGACAGGGGTTCTCCGAGCAGTACTTC. Protein: CASSFGGQGFSEQYF. The whole variable domain, filled in from reference TRBV13 and TRBJ2-7, reads AAGVIQSPRHLIKEKRETATLKCYPIPRHDTVYWYQQGPGQDPQFLISFYEKMQSDKGSIPDRFSAQQFSDYHSELNMSSLELGDSALYFCASSFGGQGFSEQYFGPGTRLTVT.

This clone was observed a single time. The gene calls are TRBV15 and TRBJ1-2; D ambiguous. The CDR3 has 14 amino acids. The ends were cut back, 8 bases at V and 3 bases at J, with 16 bases in the middle. Germline V gene lookup returns CDR1 LNHNV and CDR2 YYDKDF (reference sequence). The CDR3 spells CATRLRGGDYGYTF. CDR3 nucleotides: TGTGCCACCCGCTTGCGGGGTGGGGACTATGGCTACACCTTC.

This rearrangement joins TRBV7-8 to TRBJ2-3, with 8 bases matching TRBD1. Germline lookup yields CDR1 SGHVS and CDR2 FQNEAQ. Losses at the gene ends were 5 bases for V and 0 bases for J; bases not matched to a gene: 7. This CDR3 is built from 16 residues. The CDR3 sequence is CASSRPGGGSTDTQYF. The CDR3 DNA reads TGTGCCAGCAGCCGCCCAGGGGGCGGAAGCACAGATACGCAGTATTTT.

This clone occurred a few times. The chain recombines TRBV7-8 with TRBJ1-1; no definite D call. Deletions cut 4 bases from V and 11 bases from J, with 17 bases between. This CDR3 has 13 amino acids. The germline CDR1 and CDR2 sequences are SGHVS and FQNEAQ. CDR3 sequence reads: CASSWALEGTAFF. The CDR3 DNA reads TGTGCCAGCAGCTGGGCCCTTGAGGGCACGGCTTTCTTT. Looking up the rest from reference TRBV7-8 and TRBJ1-1 gives the full variable domain: GAGVSQSPRYKVAKRGQDVALRCDPISGHVSLFWYQQALGQGPEFLTYFQNEAQLDKSGLPSDRFFAERPEGSVSTLKIQRTQQEDSAVYLCASSWALEGTAFFGQGTRLTVV.

The V call is TRBV9, the J call TRBJ2-7; 9 bases agree with TRBD1. Per the germline V gene, CDR1 is SGDLS and CDR2 is YYNGEE. CDR3 length: 14 residues. V gave up 4 bases and J gave up 7 bases; unmatched junction bases: 9. The CDR3, as DNA: TGTGCCAGCAGCCCCGGGACAGGGCTGCGGGAGCAGTACTTC. This codes for CASSPGTGLREQYF.

The chain is built from TRBV11-3 and TRBJ2-7, with a weak D call TRBD2 (6 bases). CDR1 and CDR2 from the germline V gene are SGHNT and YENEEA. V was pared by 5 bases and J by 4 bases, with 15 bases between. The CDR3 has 14 residues. CDR3 residues: CASSQRGAPYEQYF. In DNA form, the CDR3 reads TGTGCCAGCAGCCAGCGCGGGGCCCCTTACGAGCAGTACTTC.